This T cell receptor beta chain was profiled in a study of cytotoxic CD8 clonotypes in ibrutinib-treated CLL. Here immunoSEQ multiplex PCR was the method, and the copy in TCRdb shows in-frame clones only, minus some. The top ten clones hold approximately 5.9% of a sample with 200,000 or so clones, 70% to 75% of them seen once. This CDR3 region has 12 residues. Germline CDR1 is SGHTA and CDR2 is FQGNSA. V lost 4 bases and J lost 3, with 5 bases in between. The sequencing used PBMCs, collected after 12 months of ibrutinib treatment. The receptor was isolated from a human donor with chronic lymphocytic leukemia. V is TRBV7-2 and J is TRBJ2-3; possibly TRBD2 for D (5 bases). CDR3 amino acids: CASSSGTDTQYF. DNA of the CDR3: TGTGCCAGCAGCTCGGGAACAGATACGCAGTATTTT.